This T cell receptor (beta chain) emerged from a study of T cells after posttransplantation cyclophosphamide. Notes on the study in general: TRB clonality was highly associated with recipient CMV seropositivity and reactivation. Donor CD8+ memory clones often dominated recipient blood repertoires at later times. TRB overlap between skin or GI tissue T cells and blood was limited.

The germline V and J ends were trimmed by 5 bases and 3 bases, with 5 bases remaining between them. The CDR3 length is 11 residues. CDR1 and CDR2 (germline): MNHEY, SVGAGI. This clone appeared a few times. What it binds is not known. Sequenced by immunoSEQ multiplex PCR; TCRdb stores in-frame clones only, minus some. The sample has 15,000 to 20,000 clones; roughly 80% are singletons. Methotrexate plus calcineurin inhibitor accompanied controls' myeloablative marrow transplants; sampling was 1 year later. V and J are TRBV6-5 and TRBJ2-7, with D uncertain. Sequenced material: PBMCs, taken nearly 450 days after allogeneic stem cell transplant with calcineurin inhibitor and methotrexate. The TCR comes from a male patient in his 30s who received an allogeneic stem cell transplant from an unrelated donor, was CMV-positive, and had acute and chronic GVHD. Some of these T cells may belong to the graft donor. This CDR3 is CASSPSYEQYF. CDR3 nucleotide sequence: TGTGCCAGCAGTCCCAGCTACGAGCAGTACTTC.